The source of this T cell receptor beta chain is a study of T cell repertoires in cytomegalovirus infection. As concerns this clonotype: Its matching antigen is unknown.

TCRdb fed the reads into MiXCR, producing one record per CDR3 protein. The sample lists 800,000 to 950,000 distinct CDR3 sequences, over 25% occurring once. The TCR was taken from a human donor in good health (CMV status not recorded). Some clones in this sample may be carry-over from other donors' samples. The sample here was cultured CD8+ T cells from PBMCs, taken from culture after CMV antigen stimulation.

The CDR3 DNA follows: TGTGCCAGCAGCCCAGGAGTTGTCGCTGAAGCTTTCTTT. Translating it yields CASSPGVVAEAFF. The chain recombines TRBV27 with TRBJ1-1; no clear D. Trimming removed 6 bases from V and 6 bases from J, with 14 bases in between. The CDR3 spans 13 residues. CDR1 and CDR2 from the germline V gene are MNHEY and SMNVEV (reference sequence).